Each of the 18 T cell receptor beta chains below was sequenced from the same sample in a study of T cells in Graves' hyperthyroidism and ophthalmopathy. Amplification of TCR beta CDR3 regions used RNA as the template. In the first-round RT-PCR of the TCR CDR3, the HTBI primer set was used. TCRdb reprocessed the multiplex PCR reads with MiXCR, giving one entry per CDR3 protein. This table holds around 620,000 distinct CDR3 sequences, 40% to 55% found once. The sample taken for sequencing was peripheral blood or thyroid tissue (not recorded which). All receptors derive from an adult woman with Graves' disease, either hyperthyroidism or ophthalmopathy (not recorded which).

This clonotype occurred many times. This chain connects TRBV6-1 to TRBJ2-7; D is unclear. Germline CDR1 reads MNHNS; CDR2 reads SASEGT. Trimming took 2 bases from V and 0 from J, leaving 5 bases between them. This CDR3 contains 13 residues. DNA for the CDR3: TGTGCCAGCAGTGAATGGATCTCCTACGAGCAGTACTTC. It encodes CASSEWISYEQYF.

This clonotype was observed many times. The chain is built from TRBV11-2 and TRBJ2-3, with unresolved D. CDR3 length: 15 amino acids. The germline CDR1 and CDR2 sequences are SGHAT and FQNNGV. V lost 3 bases to trimming and J lost 2 bases, with 12 bases between them. The CDR3 protein is CASSLDRTNTDTQYF. In DNA form, the CDR3 reads TGTGCCAGCAGCTTGGACCGAACGAACACAGATACGCAGTATTTT.

The DNA of the CDR3 is TGTGCCAGCAGCTTAGCCGGGGGGCTCGGGGAGCTGTTTTTT. Encoded protein: CASSLAGGLGELFF. The J gene is TRBJ2-2, the V gene TRBV7-6; weak D call: TRBD2 (7 bases). The V gene's germline CDR1 is SGHVS and CDR2 FNYEAQ. Trimming removed 0 bases from V and 7 bases from J, with 9 bases in between. The CDR3 loop spans 14 amino acids. The full variable domain, with the rest looked up from reference TRBV7-6 and TRBJ2-2, is GAGVSQSPRYKVTKRGQDVALRCDPISGHVSLYWYRQALGQGPEFLTYFNYEAQQDKSGLPNDRFSAERPEGSISTLTIQRTEQRDSAMYRCASSLAGGLGELFFGEGSRLTVL.

The chain is built from TRBV7-2 and TRBJ2-7; 11 positions agree with TRBD2. The CDR3 covers 14 residues. Germline V CDR1 and CDR2: SGHTA, FQGNSA. V lost 3 bases to trimming and J lost 7 bases; unmatched junction nucleotides: 5. CDR3 in amino acids: CASSFVAGGREQYF. The CDR3 DNA reads as TGTGCCAGCAGCTTTGTAGCGGGAGGGCGAGAGCAGTACTTC.

This clonotype was recorded at least ten times. The chain employs TRBV5-1 and TRBJ2-7; no clear D. Germline loops: CDR1 SGHRS, CDR2 YFSETQ. V lost 1 base, J lost 5 bases, and 10 bases lay in between. This CDR3 is built from 13 residues. The CDR3, as DNA: TGCGCCAGCAGCTTGCCTGGGTACGACGAGCAGTACTTC. Translation gives CASSLPGYDEQYF.

This CDR3 is CASSLTSGRTPKYQETQYF. As DNA, the CDR3 is TGTGCCAGCAGTCTCACTAGCGGGAGGACTCCAAAGTACCAAGAGACCCAGTACTTC. The chain links TRBV6-1 to TRBJ2-5; 12 nucleotides align to TRBD2. Germline V gene sequence: CDR1 MNHNS, CDR2 SASEGT. After removal of 5 bases from V and 0 bases from J, the junction contained 13 bases not matched to a gene. The CDR3 runs to 19 residues.

This clonotype has a count of ten or more. The chain employs TRBV5-1 and TRBJ1-5, with D perhaps matching TRBD1 (6 bases). The CDR3 is 16 residues long. CDR1 SGHRS and CDR2 YFSETQ come from the germline V gene. With 0 bases removed from V and 11 bases from J, the gap between germline ends came to 21 bases. The CDR3 nucleotides are TGCGCCAGCAGCTTGGCCCGGACAGCCAAGGGGGGGTCCCAGCATTTT. Translated: CASSLARTAKGGSQHF.

The chain uses TRBV4-2 and TRBJ1-2; D gene ambiguous. The V gene lost 6 bases and the J gene lost 4 bases, with 30 bases spanning the gap. CDR3 size: 19 residues. The germline V gene has CDR1 LGHNA and CDR2 YNFKEQ. The DNA for the CDR3 is TGTGCCAGCAGTTTATCGTTTGAGGGAGGGAGATACCAAAGCTATGGCTACACCTTC. Amino acids: CASSLSFEGGRYQSYGYTF.

A word on this clonotype: Sequence at one end of the junction differs from germline and may be a read error. This rearrangement joins TRBV10-3 to TRBJ2-5, with D possibly TRBD2 on 6 matching bases. CDR1 ENHRY and CDR2 SYGVKD come from the germline V gene. The CDR3 runs 13 residues. The CDR3 is CAINEEGQETQYF. The CDR3 DNA follows: TGTGCCATCAATGAGGAGGGCCAAGAGACCCAGTACTTC.

This sequence joins TRBV10-2 and TRBJ1-1; no definite D call. CDR1 is WSHSY and CDR2 is SAAADI in the germline V gene. V shed 9 bases and J shed 6 bases, with 11 bases lying between them. CDR3 size: 11 residues. For the CDR3, the DNA is TGCGCCAGTCGAGTTGGTCCTGAAGCTTTCTTT. It translates to CASRVGPEAFF.

The chain uses TRBV11-2 and TRBJ2-5; tentatively, D is TRBD1 (5 bases). The CDR3 is made up of 13 amino acids. Germline assignment: CDR1 SGHAT and CDR2 FQNNGV. Trimming took 8 bases from V and 4 from J, leaving 14 bases between them. Here the CDR3 DNA reads TGTGCCAGCTCCGTCGCCAGGGTAGAGACCCAGTACTTC. Protein product: CASSVARVETQYF.

This clonotype was detected many times. The V call is TRBV7-2, the J call TRBJ1-1, with a tentative D call TRBD1 (6 bases). Trimming removed 5 bases at V and 10 bases at J, with 17 bases between. The length of the CDR3 is 13 residues. The germline V gene encodes CDR1 SGHTA and CDR2 FQGNSA. The chain's CDR3 is CASSQGGFIGAFF. CDR3 sequence (DNA): TGTGCCAGCAGCCAAGGGGGGTTTATTGGAGCTTTCTTT.

The J gene is TRBJ1-2, the V gene TRBV20-1; possible D gene TRBD1, 5 bases. Germline V gene data show CDR1 as DFQATT and CDR2 as SNEGSKA (reference sequence). The CDR3 has 14 amino acids. Between the trimmed V and J ends, which lost 1 base and 4 bases, there was a span of 13 bases. The CDR3 loop is CSARVPSGGYGYTF. The CDR3 DNA is TGCAGTGCTAGAGTACCCTCTGGGGGCTATGGCTACACCTTC.

This clonotype was seen only a few times. Possible read error: a much larger clone is one base away. V usage is TRBV7-9 and J usage is TRBJ2-2, with D perhaps TRBD1 (5 bases). This CDR3 comprises 15 residues. V lost 2 bases to trimming and J lost 4 bases, with 11 bases between them. Germline CDR1 SEHNR, CDR2 FQNEAQ (reference sequence). The CDR3 spells CASSLQAGITGELFF. In nucleotides, the CDR3 is TGTGCCAGCAGCTTACAAGCAGGGATCACCGGGGAGCTGTTTTTT.

The chain links TRBV10-2 to TRBJ1-5; a possible D gene is TRBD1 (5 bases). The germline gives CDR1 WSHSY, CDR2 SAAADI. The CDR3 has 14 amino acids. V shed 8 bases and J shed 2 bases, with 13 bases lying between them. The CDR3 DNA is TGCGCCAGCTTGGGGCCTGAGCGCAATCAGCCCCAGCATTTT. The encoded protein is CASLGPERNQPQHF.

The J gene is TRBJ2-7, the V gene TRBV20-1, with D possibly matching TRBD2 (7 bases). V shed 7 bases and J shed 2 bases, with 15 bases lying between them. The V gene's germline CDR1 is DFQATT and CDR2 SNEGSKA (reference sequence). The CDR3 runs to 13 residues. CDR3 residues: CSVGGGGTYEQYF. The CDR3 bases are TGCAGTGTGGGGGGAGGGGGTACCTACGAGCAGTACTTC.

This clonotype was seen ten or more times. The V gene is TRBV7-9, the J gene TRBJ2-5; 8 bases agree with TRBD1. The V gene end was trimmed by 8 bases and the J gene end by 2 bases; junction bases not matched to a gene: 7. The CDR3 consists of 14 residues. The V gene's germline CDR1 is SEHNR and CDR2 FQNEAQ (reference sequence). For the CDR3, the DNA is TGTGCCAGCTCACGAGGACAGGGACAAGAGACCCAGTACTTC. Translating it yields CASSRGQGQETQYF.

Details on this clonotype: Since a much larger clone is just one base distant, this may be a read error. The chain couples TRBV5-6 to TRBJ2-2, with TRBD1 as a possible D gene (5 bases). CDR3 length: 13 residues. Germline assignment: CDR1 SGHDT and CDR2 YYEEEE. The DNA for the CDR3 is TGTGCCGGCAGCCTTAGGGGCGCCGGGGAGCTGTTTTTT. Translating it yields CAGSLRGAGELFF. Using reference TRBV5-6 and TRBJ2-2 for the parts outside the CDR3, the full variable domain is DAGVTQSPTHLIKTRGQQVTLRCSPKSGHDTVSWYQQALGQGPQFIFQYYEEEERQRGNFPDRFSGHQFPNYSSELNVNALLLGDSALYLCAGSLRGAGELFFGEGSRLTVL.